This TCR beta chain derives from a study of OX40 agonist ivuxolimab in advanced cancers. The data were produced by immunoSEQ multiplex PCR, yet TCRdb's version contains in-frame clones alone and is incomplete. The sample consists of roughly 67,000 clones, 88% of them appearing once. In its sample, this clone was seen once. Its antigen is unknown. Study findings and constraints: Not determined was the antigen specificity of the expanded peripheral T cells. At 0.1 to 3.0 mg/kg and by week 6, CD4+ and CD8+ T cells in the blood had expanded clonally.

The germline CDR1 and CDR2 sequences are MDHEN and SYDVKM. The CDR3 contains 14 residues. The V and J ends lost 5 bases and 2 bases, in that order; junction bases with no gene match: 3. The sample in question was CD4+ or CD8+ T cells sorted from blood, obtained in a trial of the OX40 agonist ivuxolimab. The source of this sequence is an adult with an advanced solid tumor such as melanoma, head and neck, liver or kidney cancer. V usage is TRBV28 and J usage is TRBJ1-2, with 9 positions matching TRBD1. The CDR3 here is CASSLGTGNYGYTF. Written as DNA, the CDR3 is TGTGCCAGCAGTCTAGGGACAGGGAACTATGGCTACACCTTC.